Listed here are 9 T cell receptor beta chains from one sample, sequenced in a study of radiation and T cells in renal cell carcinoma. Using immunoSEQ multiplex PCR, the repertoire was profiled, and TCRdb retains in-frame clones only, with some absent. The sample comprises tens of thousands of clones, 82% of which are singletons, and around 5.8% rests with the top ten. Stated time point: baseline pretreatment blood. The treatment: 15 Gy SBRT to primary tumor, nephrectomy 4 weeks later. The material sequenced was blood, taken from a patient whose treatment included radiotherapy and nephrectomy. These receptors originate from a man aged 55 to 70 with renal cell carcinoma.

This clone was seen at least ten times. The gene calls are TRBV19 and TRBJ1-5; the match to TRBD1 covers 8 bases. Germline V CDR1 and CDR2: LNHDA, SQIVND (reference sequence). J was trimmed by 1 base and V by 3 bases; bases with no gene match: 8. The CDR3 has 17 residues. CDR3 loop: CASSIRAGGGSNQPQHF. The CDR3 bases are TGTGCCAGTAGTATTAGGGCAGGGGGCGGGAGCAATCAGCCCCAGCATTTT.

Here the CDR3 DNA reads TGTGCCAGCAGCCCAGACCTCGAGAGCTCTGGGGCCAACGTCCTGACTTTC. It translates to CASSPDLESSGANVLTF. This rearrangement joins TRBV9 to TRBJ2-6; D not certain. V lost 4 bases and J 0 bases, leaving 14 bases between the germline ends. The CDR3 totals 17 residues. CDR1 and CDR2 (germline): SGDLS, YYNGEE.

The V gene is TRBV7-2, the J gene TRBJ1-4; the match to TRBD1 covers 8 bases. The CDR3 spans 16 residues. Germline values: CDR1 SGHTA, CDR2 FQGNSA. With V trimmed by 0 bases and J by 4 bases, 4 bases remained unmatched. CDR3 DNA: TGTGCCAGCAGCTTAGCCAGGGGGCCGGTTAATGAAAAACTGTTTTTT. The encoded protein is CASSLARGPVNEKLFF.

This chain links TRBV30 with TRBJ1-4; D not resolved. The V end lost 4 bases, the J end lost 5 bases, and 11 bases lay between the germline ends. The V gene's germline CDR1 is GTSNPN and CDR2 SVGIG (reference sequence). The CDR3 loop spans 13 amino acids. The CDR3 spells CAWTPGPNEKLFF. As DNA, the CDR3 is TGTGCCTGGACACCGGGCCCGAATGAAAAACTGTTTTTT.

The V and J genes are TRBV10-2 and TRBJ1-5, with TRBD1 as a possible D gene (5 bases). The V and J ends lost 4 bases and 1 base respectively, with 8 bases between them. The CDR3 totals 14 residues. The germline V gene encodes CDR1 WSHSY and CDR2 SAAADI. This CDR3 reads CASSGGDSNQPQHF. The CDR3 nucleotides read TGCGCCAGCAGTGGGGGGGACAGCAATCAGCCCCAGCATTTT.

The chain recombines TRBV10-2 with TRBJ2-3; no firm D call. CDR1 and CDR2 from the germline V gene are WSHSY and SAAADI. Trimming cost V 3 bases and J 5 bases, with 3 bases left between them. The CDR3 is 11 residues long. This CDR3 reads CASSERDTQYF. Here the CDR3 DNA reads TGCGCCAGCAGTGAACGAGATACGCAGTATTTT.

This chain connects TRBV11-2 to TRBJ2-3; TRBD2 matches at 11 bases. The V and J ends lost 2 bases and 2 bases, in that order; junction bases with no gene match: 6. This CDR3 contains 17 residues. Germline V gene data show CDR1 as SGHAT and CDR2 as FQNNGV. The chain's CDR3 is CASSLQPTSGITDTQYF. The CDR3 DNA reads as TGTGCCAGCAGCTTACAACCGACTAGCGGGATCACAGATACGCAGTATTTT.

V usage is TRBV5-1 and J usage is TRBJ2-7, with TRBD2 identical over 8 bases. CDR1 is SGHRS and CDR2 is YFSETQ in the germline V gene. J was trimmed by 3 bases and V by 4 bases; bases with no gene match: 9. This CDR3 is built from 15 residues. CDR3 loop: CASSQGSGSIYEQYF. CDR3 nucleotides: TGCGCCAGCAGCCAAGGCAGCGGGAGCATCTACGAGCAGTACTTC.

J is TRBJ2-7 and V is TRBV14, with D possibly matching TRBD1 (6 bases). Trimming pared 2 bases from V and 6 bases from J, leaving 11 bases between. This CDR3 is built from 13 residues. Germline CDR1 and CDR2: SGHDN and FVKESK. The CDR3 loop is CASSQLTGTEQYF. CDR3 DNA sequence: TGTGCCAGCAGCCAATTAACAGGGACCGAGCAGTACTTC.